The 27 T cell receptor beta chains below were found in one sample sequenced in a study of shared clonotypes between healthy human individuals. Here immunoSEQ multiplex PCR was the method, and the copy in TCRdb shows in-frame clones only, minus some. The table records more than 2,000,000 clones, 90% to 95% of them present only once. The sample was naive CD4+ T cells sorted from blood. The subset denotes: CD45RA+ positively selected. The receptor set was obtained from a man aged 18-30 years in good health.

The gene calls are TRBV4-1 and TRBJ1-5; 8 nucleotides align to TRBD1. Germline CDR1 and CDR2: MGHRA and YSYEKL. This CDR3 has 19 residues. The V segment lost 0 bases and the J segment 4 bases; nucleotides outside the gene matches: 14. The CDR3: CASSQDTVEDRVSNQPQHF. The CDR3 DNA reads TGCGCCAGCAGCCAAGATACGGTGGAGGACAGGGTTTCTAATCAGCCCCAGCATTTT.

This clone has just one count. This chain uses TRBV4-1 with TRBJ1-5; D uncertain. V dropped 0 bases and J dropped 7 bases, with 10 bases sitting between them. This CDR3 is 14 amino acids long. Germline loops: CDR1 MGHRA, CDR2 YSYEKL. The CDR3 is CASSQDWVQQPQHF. The CDR3 region has the DNA TGCGCCAGCAGCCAAGATTGGGTACAGCAGCCCCAGCATTTT.

The rearrangement joins TRBV19 to TRBJ1-1, with 11 bases aligning to TRBD1. Germline V gene lookup returns CDR1 LNHDA and CDR2 SQIVND (reference sequence). V shed 7 bases and J 4 bases; nucleotides not matched to a gene: 8. This CDR3 spans 15 amino acids. The CDR3 reads CASIYKGTGGTEAFF. CDR3 sequence (DNA): TGTGCCAGTATATATAAAGGGACAGGGGGCACTGAAGCTTTCTTT.

The J gene is TRBJ1-5, the V gene TRBV21-1; no DNA check was done on the table's D call, TRBD1. TRBV21-1 is flagged as a pseudogene. The CDR3 extends over 16 amino acids. Here the CDR3 DNA reads TGTGCCAGCAGCACCCGGGGACAGAAGAGCAATCAGCCCCAGCATTTT. Translated: CASSTRGQKSNQPQHF.

The genes are TRBV29-1 and TRBJ1-1, with 7 bases identical to TRBD1. The CDR3 spans 14 residues. After removal of 7 bases from V and 4 bases from J, the junction contained 12 bases not matched to a gene. Germline V lookup: CDR1 SQVTM, CDR2 ANQGSEA. DNA for the CDR3: TGCAGCGCAAAGACAGGGCTGCTGGGCACTGAAGCTTTCTTT. Its protein product is CSAKTGLLGTEAFF.

The CDR3 DNA sequence: TGTGCCAGCAGTCCAAACCAGGGACAACTTGTACGGGGAAACACCATATATTTT. This codes for CASSPNQGQLVRGNTIYF. The chain is built from TRBV28 and TRBJ1-3; D is possibly TRBD1 (6 bases). V was clipped by 5 bases and J by 4 bases, with 24 bases between them. CDR3 size: 18 residues. CDR1 and CDR2 (germline): MDHEN, SYDVKM.

In nucleotides, the CDR3 is TGCGCCAGCAGCGGACAGGTTGGGGGATACGAGCAGTACTTC. Its translation is CASSGQVGGYEQYF. The chain uses TRBV5-1 and TRBJ2-7; 7 bases fit TRBD1. The CDR3 totals 14 residues. CDR1 and CDR2 from the germline V gene are SGHRS and YFSETQ. Germline trimming cut 4 bases from V and 4 bases from J; bases unmatched to any gene: 8.

The rearrangement uses TRBV19 and TRBJ1-5; D ambiguous. Between the trimmed V and J ends, which lost 0 bases and 6 bases, there was a span of 12 bases. The CDR3 runs 15 residues. Germline values: CDR1 LNHDA, CDR2 SQIVND (reference sequence). The CDR3 loop reads CASSIDQGYGQPQHF. The CDR3 DNA sequence: TGTGCCAGTAGTATAGATCAAGGGTACGGTCAGCCCCAGCATTTT.

This rearrangement joins TRBV6-1 to TRBJ2-3; 8 nucleotides agree with TRBD2. CDR3 length: 16 amino acids. V gave up 2 bases and J gave up 6 bases; unmatched junction bases: 10. The V gene's germline CDR1 is MNHNS and CDR2 SASEGT. CDR3: CASSEIRAGGTDTQYF. For the CDR3, the DNA is TGTGCCAGCAGTGAAATCAGGGCGGGAGGAACGGATACGCAGTATTTT.

The gene calls are TRBV7-9 and TRBJ2-2, with 14 bases that match TRBD2. Germline V lookup: CDR1 SEHNR, CDR2 FQNEAQ (reference sequence). The V and J ends lost 3 bases and 5 bases, in that order; junction bases with no gene match: 5. There are 17 residues in the CDR3. This chain's CDR3 is CASSLRTSGRLTGELFF. The CDR3 coding sequence is TGTGCCAGCAGCTTGAGGACTAGCGGGAGGTTAACCGGGGAGCTGTTTTTT.

This clone occurred once. The identical CDR3 is also encoded by other nucleotide sequences in the sample. The chain is built from TRBV29-1 and TRBJ1-1, with no clear D. The V gene lost 6 bases and the J gene lost 3 bases, with 5 bases spanning the gap. The CDR3 has 10 amino acids. Germline V gene sequence: CDR1 SQVTM, CDR2 ANQGSEA. CDR3: CSVRDTEAFF. The CDR3 nucleotides read TGCAGCGTACGAGACACTGAAGCTTTCTTT.

The chain uses TRBV11-3 and TRBJ1-1; 9 positions agree with TRBD1. The CDR3 is made up of 16 amino acids. With 5 bases clipped from V and 4 bases from J, the junction kept 11 bases outside the gene matches. The germline V gene encodes CDR1 SGHNT and CDR2 YENEEA. CDR3 loop: CASSPGPPGQGTEAFF. CDR3 nucleotides: TGTGCCAGCAGCCCCGGCCCTCCGGGACAGGGCACTGAAGCTTTCTTT. Filled out from reference TRBV11-3 and TRBJ1-1, the complete variable domain reads EAGVVQSPRYKIIEKKQPVAFWCNPISGHNTLYWYLQNLGQGPELLIRYENEEAVDDSQLPKDRFSAERLKGVDSTLKIQPAELGDSAVYLCASSPGPPGQGTEAFFGQGTRLTVV.

V gene TRBV29-1 combines with J gene TRBJ2-3; 9 nucleotides match TRBD2. The CDR3 has 14 amino acids. Germline CDR1 reads SQVTM; CDR2 reads ANQGSEA. The junction had 6 bases not matched to a gene; V was cut back by 4 bases and J by 4 bases. CDR3: CSVGGAGGSDTQYF. The CDR3 bases are TGCAGCGTTGGCGGGGCGGGGGGGTCAGATACGCAGTATTTT.

This sequence joins TRBV2 and TRBJ2-5, with TRBD1 identical over 9 bases. CDR1 and CDR2 from the germline V gene are SNHLY and FYNNEI. The CDR3 is 16 residues long. V gave up 0 bases and J gave up 4 bases; unmatched junction bases: 6. The chain's CDR3 is CASSEAEGQGTETQYF. The CDR3 DNA reads TGTGCCAGCAGTGAAGCTGAGGGACAGGGTACAGAGACCCAGTACTTC.

The CDR3 is CASSHGWDRDRGRGYTF. The CDR3 DNA sequence: TGTGCCAGCAGCCATGGTTGGGACCGGGACAGGGGTCGGGGCTACACCTTC. The chain joins TRBV5-4 to TRBJ1-2, with TRBD1 identical over 10 bases. CDR1 and CDR2 from the germline V gene are SGHNT and YYREEE (reference sequence). J gave up 8 bases and V 4 bases, and 17 bases lay outside the gene matches. The CDR3 contains 17 residues. Looking up the rest from reference TRBV5-4 and TRBJ1-2 gives the full variable domain: ETGVTQSPTHLIKTRGQQVTLRCSSQSGHNTVSWYQQALGQGPQFIFQYYREEENGRGNFPPRFSGLQFPNYSSELNVNALELDDSALYLCASSHGWDRDRGRGYTFGSGTRLTVV.

The rearrangement links TRBV5-6 to TRBJ2-2; TRBD2 is a possible D gene (5 bases). Germline-derived CDR1 and CDR2 are SGHDT and YYEEEE. The CDR3 contains 16 residues. Trimming removed 0 bases from V and 3 bases from J, with 12 bases in between. Here the CDR3 reads CASSLGARVYTGELFF. The CDR3 DNA reads as TGTGCCAGCAGCTTGGGGGCGAGGGTTTACACCGGGGAGCTGTTTTTT.

V and J are TRBV7-9 and TRBJ2-7; no reliable D call. This CDR3 region has 17 residues. V was cut by 0 bases and J by 0 bases, with 15 bases left in between. Germline CDR1 SEHNR, CDR2 FQNEAQ (reference sequence). CDR3 residues: CASSLARTVGSSYEQYF. The CDR3 coding sequence is TGTGCCAGCAGCTTAGCCCGAACCGTGGGGTCCTCCTACGAGCAGTACTTC.

The J gene is TRBJ2-2, the V gene TRBV30, with a possible D match to TRBD1 (5 bases). CDR3 length equals 14 residues. Trimming removed 4 bases at V and 3 bases at J, with 12 bases between. Germline V gives CDR1 GTSNPN, CDR2 SVGIG (reference sequence). Here the CDR3 reads CAWNRQIYTGELFF. DNA for the CDR3: TGTGCCTGGAATAGACAGATTTACACCGGGGAGCTGTTTTTT.

This chain joins TRBV2 and TRBJ1-3, with TRBD1 matching 7 bases. V shed 1 base, J shed 3 bases, and the junction held 3 bases outside the gene matches. This CDR3 has 15 amino acids. Germline V CDR1 and CDR2: SNHLY, FYNNEI. The CDR3 region has the DNA TGTGCCAGCAGTGAAGACAGGGGACTTGGAAACACCATATATTTT. This codes for CASSEDRGLGNTIYF.

The chain employs TRBV28 and TRBJ2-3; D call uncertain. CDR3 size: 15 residues. Germline V gene lookup returns CDR1 MDHEN and CDR2 SYDVKM. The V end was cut by 3 bases, the J end by 2 bases, with 12 bases between. CDR3 sequence reads: CASSFIRRITDTQYF. The CDR3 DNA sequence: TGTGCCAGCAGTTTTATTCGTAGAATCACAGATACGCAGTATTTT.

The table lists this clone with a few counts. The CDR3 spells CASSALAGGTYEQYF. The CDR3 DNA reads TGTGCCAGCAGTGCGCTAGCGGGGGGAACCTACGAGCAGTACTTC. The J gene is TRBJ2-7, the V gene TRBV6-5; 11 bases agree with TRBD2. This CDR3 contains 15 residues. V lost 5 bases to trimming and J lost 2 bases; unmatched junction nucleotides: 5. The germline CDR1 and CDR2 sequences are MNHEY and SVGAGI.

This clone appeared once. The rearrangement joins TRBV2 to TRBJ2-7; 7 nucleotides agree with TRBD2. J lost 7 bases, V lost 4 bases, and 13 bases had no gene match. The CDR3 loop spans 15 amino acids. The germline gives CDR1 SNHLY, CDR2 FYNNEI. The CDR3 sequence is CASSASSGAPGEQYF. In DNA form, the CDR3 reads TGTGCCAGCAGTGCCTCCAGCGGGGCCCCGGGGGAGCAGTACTTC.

Comments on this clone: In the same sample, other DNA sequences code for this CDR3. The CDR3 sequence: CASSSRQGQETQYF. The CDR3 nucleotides are TGTGCCAGCAGCTCACGACAGGGGCAAGAGACCCAGTACTTC. The J gene is TRBJ2-5, the V gene TRBV5-4; 8 positions match TRBD1. J gave up 2 bases and V 3 bases, and 3 bases lay outside the gene matches. Germline lookup yields CDR1 SGHNT and CDR2 YYREEE (reference sequence). CDR3 length: 14 residues.

This clone was counted only a few times. This rearrangement joins TRBV19 to TRBJ1-5, with TRBD1 matching 7 bases. V was pared by 1 base and J by 9 bases, with 6 bases of the junction left unmatched. Germline values: CDR1 LNHDA, CDR2 SQIVND (reference sequence). There are 14 residues in the CDR3. CDR3: CASSIAGGRRPQHF. CDR3 DNA: TGTGCCAGTAGTATAGCAGGGGGGCGTAGGCCCCAGCATTTT.

The J gene is TRBJ2-1, the V gene TRBV4-3; D ambiguous. Per the germline V gene, CDR1 is LGHNA and CDR2 is YSLEER. The CDR3 totals 16 residues. V lost 1 base and J 0 bases, leaving 10 bases between the germline ends. As DNA, the CDR3 is TGCGCCAGCAGCCAAGTGAGTATCCTCTCCTACAATGAGCAGTTCTTC. It specifies CASSQVSILSYNEQFF.

DNA of the CDR3: TGTGCCAGCAGTATCGAACGAAGATTACAGGGCCAGCCCCAGCATTTT. It translates to CASSIERRLQGQPQHF. V gene TRBV28 combines with J gene TRBJ1-5, with D possibly matching TRBD1 (6 bases). This CDR3 has 16 residues. Germline V gene data show CDR1 as MDHEN and CDR2 as SYDVKM. V was cut by 5 bases and J by 7 bases, with 21 bases left in between.

The chain uses TRBV2 and TRBJ2-3; tentative D call: TRBD2 (6 bases). The CDR3 is made up of 13 amino acids. Looked up from germline, CDR1 is SNHLY and CDR2 is FYNNEI. The V end lost 4 bases, the J end lost 1 base, and 6 bases lay between the germline ends. The CDR3 is CASSGGGTDTQYF. CDR3 nucleotides: TGTGCCAGCAGTGGGGGGGGCACAGATACGCAGTATTTT.